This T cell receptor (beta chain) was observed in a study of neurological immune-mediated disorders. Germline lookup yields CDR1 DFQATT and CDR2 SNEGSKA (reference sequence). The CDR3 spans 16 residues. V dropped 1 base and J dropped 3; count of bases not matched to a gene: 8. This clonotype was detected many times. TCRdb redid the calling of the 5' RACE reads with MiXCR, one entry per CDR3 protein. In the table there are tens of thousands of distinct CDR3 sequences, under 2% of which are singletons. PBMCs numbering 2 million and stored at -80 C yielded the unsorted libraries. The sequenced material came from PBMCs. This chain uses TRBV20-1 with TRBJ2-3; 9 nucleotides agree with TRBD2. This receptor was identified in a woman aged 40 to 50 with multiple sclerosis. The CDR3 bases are TGCAGTGCTAGAGGTAGCAAGCGGGGGGCAACAGATACGCAGTATTTT. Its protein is CSARGSKRGATDTQYF.